This TCR beta chain was recorded in a study of shared clonotypes between healthy human individuals. Caucasian adults residing in Nashville, Tennessee made up all the donors. CDR1 and CDR2 (germline): SGHRS, YFSETQ. This CDR3 comprises 14 residues. Between the trimmed V and J ends, which lost 2 bases and 2 bases, there was a span of 10 bases. Sequencing on ten immunoSEQ deep assay plates was performed for unsorted PBMC DNA. Profiled with immunoSEQ multiplex PCR; TCRdb holds only in-frame clones, not every one. This table has 450,000 to 600,000 clones, about four fifths appearing once. The source is a middle-aged woman in good health. Some clones in this sample may be carry-over from other donors' samples. The V call is TRBV5-1, the J call TRBJ1-2; D is ambiguous. Input material: PBMCs. The chain's CDR3 is CASSLTTENYGYTF. The DNA of the CDR3 is TGCGCCAGCAGCTTAACGACGGAGAACTATGGCTACACCTTC.